A single T cell receptor beta chain is shown here with its context. The data were obtained in a study of blood T cell repertoires in COVID-19. For the study at large: Acute-phase and convalescent COVID-19 samples originated in the United States, Italy and Spain. In each case, the material was cDNA or gDNA derived from T cells, B-cell-depleted T cells, or PBMCs.

As processed by the authors: How many nucleated cells were present was estimated from reference gene primer amplification. Measured with immunoSEQ multiplex PCR; TCRdb has only the in-frame clones, and not every one. The V and J calls and clone size were taken over from that table, and D and trimming were inferred from the DNA. This table holds some 280,000 clones, 86% found once. CDR3 length: 14 amino acids. Germline CDR1 is KGHDR and CDR2 is SFDVKD. With V trimmed by 5 bases and J by 8 bases, 4 bases remained unmatched. The material sequenced was peripheral blood. The clonotype comes from a woman in her 30s with active or convalescent COVID-19. This sequence joins TRBV24-1 and TRBJ1-3, with 11 bases fitting TRBD1. CDR3 residues: CATSGPGQGDTIYF. CDR3 sequence (DNA): TGTGCCACCAGTGGTCCGGGACAGGGGGACACCATATATTTT.